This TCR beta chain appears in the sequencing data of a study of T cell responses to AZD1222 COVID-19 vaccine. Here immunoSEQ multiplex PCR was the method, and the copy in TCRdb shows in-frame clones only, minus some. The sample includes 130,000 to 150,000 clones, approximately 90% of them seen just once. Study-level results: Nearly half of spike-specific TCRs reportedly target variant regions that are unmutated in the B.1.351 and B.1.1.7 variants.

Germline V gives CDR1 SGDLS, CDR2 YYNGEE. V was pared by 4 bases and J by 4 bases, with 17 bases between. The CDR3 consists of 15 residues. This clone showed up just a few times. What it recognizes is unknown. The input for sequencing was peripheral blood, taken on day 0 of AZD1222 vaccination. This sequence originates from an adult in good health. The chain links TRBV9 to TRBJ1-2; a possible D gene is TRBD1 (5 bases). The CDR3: CASSQYLRALYGYTF. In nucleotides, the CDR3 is TGTGCCAGCAGCCAATATCTCAGGGCCCTCTATGGCTACACCTTC. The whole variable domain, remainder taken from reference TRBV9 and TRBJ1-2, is DSGVTQTPKHLITATGQRVTLRCSPRSGDLSVYWYQQSLDQGLQFLIQYYNGEERAKGNILERFSAQQFPDLHSELNLSSLELGDSALYFCASSQYLRALYGYTFGSGTRLTVV.